This is a list of T cell receptor beta chains from one sample in a study of shared clonotypes between healthy human individuals. Sequenced by immunoSEQ multiplex PCR; TCRdb stores in-frame clones only, minus some. The table includes fewer than 650,000 clones, about three quarters detected once. Material: PBMCs. The receptor set was obtained from a woman between 35 and 50 years old in good health. Some clones in this sample may be carry-over from other donors' samples. Each CDR3 is given with its conserved first and last residue. The D gene is left open where the match is weak. Not every row has a clone size; where given, it reads once, few, many or a size class.

TRBJ2-1 | TRBV2 | TRBD2 | . | CASSLAGGAPYNEQFF | TGTGCCAGCAGCCTAGCGGGAGGAGCCCCCTACAATGAGCAGTTCTTC
TRBJ1-3 | TRBV5-6 | . | . | CASSRQGTGNTIYF | TGTGCCAGCAGCCGCCAGGGGACTGGAAACACCATATATTTT
TRBJ2-7 | TRBV5-4 | . | . | CASSSWGDGEQYF | TGTGCCAGCAGCTCTTGGGGGGATGGCGAGCAGTACTTC
TRBJ2-7 | TRBV6-1 | . | . | CASSEEGGSPYEQYF | TGTGCCAGCAGTGAGGAGGGAGGATCCCCTTACGAGCAGTACTTC
TRBJ2-5 | TRBV7-9 | . | once | CASSLLGVAYQETQYF | TGTGCCAGCAGCTTATTAGGGGTAGCGTACCAAGAGACCCAGTACTTC
TRBJ2-2 | TRBV10-3 | TRBD2 | few | CAISESLGRGGKNTGELFF | TGTGCCATCAGTGAGTCTCTTGGCCGGGGGGGGAAGAACACCGGGGAGCTGTTTTTT
TRBJ2-1 | TRBV9 | . | . | CASSARLLRSDNEQFF | TGTGCCAGCAGCGCCCGATTACTACGCAGTGACAATGAGCAGTTCTTC
TRBJ2-7 | TRBV27 | TRBD1 | . | CASSSTGTGSYEQYF | TGTGCCAGCAGTTCCACCGGGACAGGGTCCTACGAGCAGTACTTC
TRBJ1-5 | TRBV11-2 | . | few | CASSLDRTASLQHF | TGTGCCAGCAGCTTAGACCGGACAGCAAGCCTCCAGCATTTT
TRBJ1-5 | TRBV18 | . | . | CASSSELGNQPQHF | TGTGCCAGCTCATCTGAATTGGGCAATCAGCCCCAGCATTTT
TRBJ2-7 | TRBV7-2 | TRBD2 | . | CASSLGPTPSGSYEQYF | TGTGCCAGCAGCTTAGGCCCGACGCCTAGCGGGAGTTACGAGCAGTACTTC
TRBJ1-3 | TRBV10-3 | TRBD1 | . | CAAQSRDRGNTIYF | TGTGCCGCCCAGTCCCGGGACAGAGGAAACACCATATATTTT
TRBJ2-3 | TRBV18 | TRBD1 | . | CASSPGTDPDTQYF | TGTGCCAGCTCACCAGGGACAGATCCAGATACGCAGTATTTT
TRBJ1-2 | TRBV5-4 | . | many | CASSLTQGADGYTF | TGTGCCAGCAGCTTAACACAGGGAGCTGATGGCTACACCTTC
TRBJ2-4 | TRBV7-3 | . | . | CASSLSRGGIQYF | TGTGCCAGCAGCTTAAGTCGTGGGGGCATTCAGTACTTC
TRBJ2-1 | TRBV4-3 | TRBD1 | many | CASSPHTGGSYNEQFF | TGCGCCAGCAGCCCCCACACAGGGGGCTCCTACAATGAGCAGTTCTTC
TRBJ1-1 | TRBV14 | . | . | CASSHGGNTEAFF | TGTGCCAGCAGCCACGGAGGGAACACTGAAGCTTTCTTT
TRBJ2-7 | TRBV27 | TRBD2 | . | CASSPRLAGSYEQYF | TGTGCCAGCAGTCCCAGACTAGCGGGCTCCTACGAGCAGTACTTC
TRBJ1-2 | TRBV18 | TRBD1 | . | CASSRQGANYGYTF | TGTGCCAGCTCACGACAGGGGGCTAACTATGGCTACACCTTC
TRBJ2-1 | TRBV5-5 | TRBD2 | . | CASSLGASGRDDEQFF | TGTGCCAGCAGCTTGGGGGCGAGCGGGAGGGACGATGAGCAGTTCTTC
TRBJ2-5 | TRBV5-5 | TRBD2 | . | CASSLMASGSYQETQYF | TGTGCCAGCAGCTTGATGGCTAGCGGGAGTTACCAAGAGACCCAGTACTTC
TRBJ2-7 | TRBV7-2 | TRBD2 | . | CASSLSSGNGEQYF | TGTGCCAGCAGCTTATCTAGCGGCAACGGCGAGCAGTACTTC
TRBJ2-5 | TRBV30 | TRBD2 | . | CAWSTTSWGLRETQYF | TGTGCCTGGAGTACGACTAGCTGGGGGTTGCGGGAGACCCAGTACTTC
TRBJ2-7 | TRBV7-6 | . | once | CASSLAQREQYF | TGTGCCAGCAGCTTAGCGCAGCGCGAGCAGTACTTC
TRBJ2-1 | TRBV30 | . | . | CAWAGTFNEQFF | TGTGCCTGGGCCGGGACTTTCAATGAGCAGTTCTTC
TRBJ2-1 | TRBV29-1 | TRBD2 | . | CSTTSGGLNEQFF | TGCAGCACCACTAGCGGGGGGCTTAATGAGCAGTTCTTC
TRBJ2-1 | TRBV9 | . | . | CASSVAGGYASGEQFF | TGTGCCAGCAGCGTAGCAGGAGGATACGCCAGCGGGGAGCAGTTCTTC
TRBJ2-2 | TRBV11-2 | . | . | CASSRNVGGELFF | TGTGCCAGCAGCCGAAATGTGGGTGGGGAGCTGTTTTTT